The clone carrying this T cell receptor beta chain was detected only a few times. As yet, its antigen is unknown. The data were obtained in a study of human T cells and chemical hapten exposure. TCRdb redid the calling of the RACE reads with MiXCR, one entry per CDR3 protein. The sample lists about 350,000 distinct CDR3 sequences; 4.5% to 5.5% were seen once. Findings of the study overall: TCRs at a frequency above 1 in 1000 stayed unchanged with DPC sensitization. In comparison with controls, expanded TCRs gave rise to a significantly larger number of large CDR3 similarity clusters.

Sample time point: pre-sensitization, week 0. Treatment indicated: therapeutic diphenylcyclopropenone sensitization with weekly scalp DPC. Blood collection happened ahead of applying each patch test. CDR1 is MDHEN and CDR2 is SYDVKM in the germline V gene. V lost 6 bases, J lost 5 bases, and 7 bases stayed unmatched. The CDR3 is 14 amino acids. The sequence derives from a woman in her late teens or twenties with alopecia areata. Some clones in this sample may be carry-over from other donors' samples. The V and J genes are TRBV28 and TRBJ2-3; 8 bases match TRBD1. Sequencing was performed on whole blood, taken in connection with sensitization to the hapten diphenylcyclopropenone (DPC). The CDR3 is CASRPSGGGDTQYF. CDR3 in DNA: TGTGCCAGCAGGCCCTCAGGGGGCGGAGATACGCAGTATTTT.